The sequence of this TCR beta chain was determined in a study of radiotherapy plus CTLA-4 blockade in lung cancer. To note about this clone: Antigen: not known.

V lost 7 bases and J 0 bases, leaving 13 bases between the germline ends. The V gene's germline CDR1 is SGHVS and CDR2 FQNEAQ. CDR3 length: 16 amino acids. This table comes from immunoSEQ multiplex PCR, and its TCRdb copy is limited to in-frame clones, with some not included. The table includes 120,000 or so clones, over 80% detected once. CTLA-4 blockade with ipilimumab, together with focal radiation, was given to patients with chemo-refractory metastatic non-small-cell lung cancer. Study-wide results and caveats: Once radiotherapy plus ipilimumab had been given, TCR clones derived from tumor expanded in blood.

The sample consisted of peripheral blood, taken from a patient treated with radiotherapy plus ipilimumab. The source is a human donor with non-small cell lung cancer that progressed on radiotherapy plus ipilimumab. The chain joins TRBV7-8 to TRBJ2-6; the D gene is possibly TRBD2 (5 bases). The CDR3 loop reads CASTLGSNSGANVLTF. In nucleotides, the CDR3 is TGTGCCAGCACCTTGGGGAGTAACTCTGGGGCCAACGTCCTGACTTTC. Full variable domain (missing parts from reference TRBV7-8 and TRBJ2-6): GAGVSQSPRYKVAKRGQDVALRCDPISGHVSLFWYQQALGQGPEFLTYFQNEAQLDKSGLPSDRFFAERPEGSVSTLKIQRTQQEDSAVYLCASTLGSNSGANVLTFGAGSRLTVL.